Listed below are T cell receptor beta chains from one sample, sequenced in a study of T cell changes during pregnancy in multiple sclerosis. The method was immunoSEQ multiplex PCR; TCRdb's version includes in-frame clones alone and lacks a portion of them. The sample yields about 40,000 clones, 90% to 95% seen once. Sequenced here: peripheral blood, sampled in the third trimester of pregnancy. These receptors came from a female donor with multiple sclerosis, enrolled in a pregnancy study. Each CDR3 is given with its conserved first and last residue. The D gene is left open where the match is weak. Some rows have no size entry. The others give once, few or many, or a class for an expanded clone.

>TRBD2|TRBV18|TRBJ2-3|NA
TGTGCCAGCTCACCAACTAGCGGGAGAACAGATACGCAGTATTTT
CASSPTSGRTDTQYF
>TRBD2|TRBV7-9|TRBJ2-3|few
TGTGCCAGCAGCTCGACTTCACTAGCGGGGGGCCCGTACACAGATACGCAGTATTTT
CASSSTSLAGGPYTDTQYF
>NA|TRBV2|TRBJ1-1|once
TGTGCCAGCTCGAGATCGGGGGGATTAAAAGAAGCTTTCTTT
CASSRSGGLKEAFF
>TRBD1|TRBV14|TRBJ2-5|NA
TGTGCCAGCAGCCAAGCGTGGATGGAATATGACAGGGTCCAAGAGACCCAGTACTTC
CASSQAWMEYDRVQETQYF
>TRBD1|TRBV11-2|TRBJ1-4|NA
TGTGCCAGCAGCTTAGCCCCCCGGACAGGGTGGGAAAAACTGTTTTTT
CASSLAPRTGWEKLFF
>TRBD2|TRBV7-3|TRBJ2-1|NA
TGTGCCAGCAGCTTAATAGCGGGAGGTGGCAATGAGCAGTTCTTC
CASSLIAGGGNEQFF
>NA|TRBV12-5|TRBJ2-2|NA
TGTGCTAGTGGTCCCCCCAGACGGGTCGCGGGGTCCACCGGGGAGCTGTTTTTT
CASGPPRRVAGSTGELFF
>TRBD1|TRBV5-6|TRBJ1-2|NA
TGTGCCAGCAGCTGGGGGGACAGGGTAAACTATGGCTACACCTTC
CASSWGDRVNYGYTF
>NA|TRBV5-1|TRBJ2-4|once
TGCGCCAGCAGCTTAGAGACATTAGTACTAGCCAAAAACATTCAGTACTTC
CASSLETLVLAKNIQYF
>TRBD1|TRBV7-2|TRBJ1-2|NA
TGTGCCAGCAGCTCGACCGGGACAGGGGTACAGGGTGTTAGCTATGGCTACACCTTC
CASSSTGTGVQGVSYGYTF
>TRBD1|TRBV5-6|TRBJ2-5|NA
TGTGCCAGCAGCTCAACAGGGGTCCGAGAGACCCAGTACTTC
CASSSTGVRETQYF
>TRBD1|TRBV7-3|TRBJ2-7|NA
TGTGCCAGCAGCATAACCGGGACAGGGGGCTACGAGCAGTACTTC
CASSITGTGGYEQYF
>NA|TRBV28|TRBJ1-5|NA
TGTGCCAGCAGCCCCGCAGGGCCCAATCAGCCCCAGCATTTT
CASSPAGPNQPQHF
>TRBD1|TRBV11-3|TRBJ2-7|NA
TGTGCCAGCAGCCGACGGACAGGGCGCTTTAACGAGCAGTACTTC
CASSRRTGRFNEQYF
>NA|TRBV9|TRBJ1-1|NA
TGTGCCAGCAGCGTCGGGGGTGGGCCTGAAGCTTTCTTT
CASSVGGGPEAFF
>NA|TRBV5-1|TRBJ1-2|NA
TGCGCCAGCCGATTTGGGGAGGCCTATGGCTACACCTTC
CASRFGEAYGYTF
>NA|TRBV27|TRBJ1-1|NA
TGTGCCAGCAGTTTATCCACGGGGAACACTGAAGCTTTCTTT
CASSLSTGNTEAFF
>TRBD2|TRBV4-3|TRBJ2-3|NA
TGCGCCAGCAGCTCTCAGGGTAGCGGGGGGTTCACAGATACGCAGTATTTT
CASSSQGSGGFTDTQYF
>TRBD1|TRBV27|TRBJ1-5|NA
TGTGCCAGCAGTTCCCTCACCGGGACAGGAGGCAATCAGCCCCAGCATTTT
CASSSLTGTGGNQPQHF
>NA|TRBV9|TRBJ1-2|NA
TGTGCCAGCAGCGCAGAACCGACAGGCTATGGCTACACCTTC
CASSAEPTGYGYTF
>TRBD1|TRBV6-6|TRBJ1-5|once
TGTGCCAGCATGGGGACAGGGTCCAATCAGCCCCAGCATTTT
CASMGTGSNQPQHF
>NA|TRBV29-1|TRBJ2-7|once
TGCAGCGTTGAGGTAGCCTACGAGCAGTACTTC
CSVEVAYEQYF
>NA|TRBV14|TRBJ2-1|NA
TGTGCCAGCAGCCAAGTACCAGGGGCGGGCGATGAGCAGTTCTTC
CASSQVPGAGDEQFF
>TRBD2|TRBV5-1|TRBJ2-7|NA
TGCGCCAGCAGCTTGACGGGAGGGCCTGGGTACGAGCAGTACTTC
CASSLTGGPGYEQYF
>NA|TRBV10-1|TRBJ1-1|NA
TGCGCCAGCAGTGGGACAGAACAGAACACTGAAGCTTTCTTT
CASSGTEQNTEAFF
>NA|TRBV27|TRBJ2-7|NA
TGTGCCAGCAGTTTACGAGTTTCCTACGAGCAGTACTTC
CASSLRVSYEQYF
>NA|TRBV27|TRBJ2-7|NA
TGTGCCAGCATGGCTAGCTCCTACGAGCAGTACTTC
CASMASSYEQYF
>NA|TRBV5-1|TRBJ1-2|NA
TGCGCCAGCAGCAAGGACAGATCTACCACTAACTATGGCTACACCTTC
CASSKDRSTTNYGYTF
>NA|TRBV29-1|TRBJ1-4|NA
TGCAGCGTTGGCGGAGATAATGAAAAACTGTTTTTT
CSVGGDNEKLFF
>NA|TRBV19|TRBJ2-1|NA
TGTGCCAGTAGTACCCGGAAGGGGAGGTCCTACAATGAGCAGTTCTTC
CASSTRKGRSYNEQFF
>NA|TRBV28|TRBJ1-2|once
TGTGCCAGCAGTTTATTTGGGACACAGTATGGCTACACCTTC
CASSLFGTQYGYTF
>TRBD1|TRBV6-5|TRBJ1-1|NA
TGTGCCAGCCACAGACAGGGGACGAACACTGAAGCTTTCTTT
CASHRQGTNTEAFF
>NA|TRBV21-1|TRBJ1-6|NA
TGTGCCAGCAGGTCTGGCAGGGTCAAAAACAATTCACCCCTCCACTTT
CASRSGRVKNNSPLHF
>NA|TRBV4-2|TRBJ2-7|NA
TGTGCCAGCAGCCAAGAGACGGGAATCAACGAGCAGTACTTC
CASSQETGINEQYF
>NA|TRBV7-9|TRBJ1-2|NA
TGTGCCAGCAGCTTAGGGGTAGGAGCCAAGTTGGGCTACACCTTC
CASSLGVGAKLGYTF
>NA|TRBV5-6|TRBJ1-5|NA
TGTGCCAGCAGCTTCCAGGGTTATAGCAATCAGCCCCAGCATTTT
CASSFQGYSNQPQHF
>NA|TRBV7-2|TRBJ1-3|NA
TGTGCCAGCAGCCCACGACAGGCAAACTCTGGAAACACCATATATTTT
CASSPRQANSGNTIYF
>TRBD2|TRBV11-1|TRBJ2-1|NA
TGTGCCAGCAGCTTGGCGGGACTAGCGGGTTACAATGAGCAGTTCTTC
CASSLAGLAGYNEQFF
>NA|TRBV6-5|TRBJ1-3|NA
TGTGCCAGCTCTGAGGGCTGGGGAAACACCATATATTTT
CASSEGWGNTIYF
>NA|TRBV7-9|TRBJ1-2|NA
TGTGCCAGCAGCGATCCAGGGGAATGGGGCTATGGCTACACCTTC
CASSDPGEWGYGYTF
>TRBD2|TRBV18|TRBJ2-1|NA
TGTGCCAGCTCACCGCCCCTAGCGGGCTCCTACAATGAGCAGTTCTTC
CASSPPLAGSYNEQFF
>NA|TRBV6-5|TRBJ1-1|NA
TGTGCCAGCAGTTTCAGTGGCAGGTCCACTGAAGCTTTCTTT
CASSFSGRSTEAFF
>TRBD1|TRBV27|TRBJ2-7|NA
TGTGCCAGCAGCCGTTACACGGACAGGGTAAACGAGCAGTACTTC
CASSRYTDRVNEQYF
>TRBD1|TRBV5-1|TRBJ2-6|NA
TGCGCCAGCAGCCCCAGACAGGGGAGCTCTGGGGCCAACGTCCTGACTTTC
CASSPRQGSSGANVLTF
>NA|TRBV19|TRBJ1-5|NA
TGTGCCAGTAGTAAGGGGTTCAATCAGCCCCAGCATTTT
CASSKGFNQPQHF
>NA|TRBV6-6|TRBJ1-1|NA
TGTGCCAGCGGGGGGTTGACTGAAGCTTTCTTT
CASGGLTEAFF
>NA|TRBV5-1|TRBJ1-6|NA
TGCGCCAGCAGCAGGCAGGATAATTCACCCCTCCACTTT
CASSRQDNSPLHF
>NA|TRBV7-9|TRBJ2-7|NA
TGTGCCAGCAGCTTAGGTCAATACGAGCAGTACTTC
CASSLGQYEQYF
>NA|TRBV7-3|TRBJ2-3|NA
TGTGCCAGCAGCTTATTGGCCCGGGGTCGGAATACGCAGTATTTT
CASSLLARGRNTQYF
>TRBD2|TRBV7-9|TRBJ2-5|NA
TGTGCCAGCAGCTCCCTCGGACTAGCGGGGATATTCCAAGAGACCCAGTACTTC
CASSSLGLAGIFQETQYF
>NA|TRBV19|TRBJ2-5|NA
TGTGCCAGTACCTCACATCGTGAAGAGACCCAGTACTTC
CASTSHREETQYF
>TRBD2|TRBV9|TRBJ2-1|NA
TGTGCCAGCAGCGGGGCGGGCGGGGGACGCCACAATGAGCAGTTCTTC
CASSGAGGGRHNEQFF
>TRBD1|TRBV18|TRBJ1-6|NA
TGTGCCAGCTCAGCAATTCGGGGACAGATACTTTCACCCCTCCACTTT
CASSAIRGQILSPLHF
>NA|TRBV9|TRBJ2-3|NA
TGTGCCAGCAGCGTAACTCCGGGGGGCCTAGATACGCAGTATTTT
CASSVTPGGLDTQYF
>TRBD1|TRBV5-5|TRBJ2-5|NA
TGTGCCAGCAGCCTCCGACAGGGGGAGGAGACCCAGTACTTC
CASSLRQGEETQYF
>TRBD1|TRBV10-3|TRBJ1-5|NA
TGTGCCATCAGTGACACCTTGGGACAGGCTAATCAGCCCCAGCATTTT
CAISDTLGQANQPQHF